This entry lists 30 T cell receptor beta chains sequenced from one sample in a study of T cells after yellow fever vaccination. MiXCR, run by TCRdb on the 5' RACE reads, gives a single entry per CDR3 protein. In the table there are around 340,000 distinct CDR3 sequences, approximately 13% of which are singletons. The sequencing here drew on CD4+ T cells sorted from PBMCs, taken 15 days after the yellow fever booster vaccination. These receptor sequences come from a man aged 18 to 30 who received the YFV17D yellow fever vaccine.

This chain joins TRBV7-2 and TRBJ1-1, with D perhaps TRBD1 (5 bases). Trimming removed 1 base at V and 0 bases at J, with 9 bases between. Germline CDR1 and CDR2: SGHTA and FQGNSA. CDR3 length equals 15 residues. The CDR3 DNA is TGTGCCAGCAGCTTAGGGGGCAAAATGAACACTGAAGCTTTCTTT. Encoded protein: CASSLGGKMNTEAFF.

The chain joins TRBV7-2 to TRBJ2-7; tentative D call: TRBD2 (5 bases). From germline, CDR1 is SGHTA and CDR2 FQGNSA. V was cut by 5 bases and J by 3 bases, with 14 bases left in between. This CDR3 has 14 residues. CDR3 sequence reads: CASSRTPKVYEQYF. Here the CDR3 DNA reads TGTGCCAGCAGCAGGACTCCTAAAGTCTACGAGCAGTACTTC.

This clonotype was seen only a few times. In DNA form, the CDR3 reads TGTGCCACCAGCAGGGGGACAGGGGGGAGCCAAGAGACCCAGTACTTC. This gives the protein CATSRGTGGSQETQYF. V and J are TRBV15 and TRBJ2-5, with TRBD1 identical over 11 bases. Germline CDR1 reads LNHNV; CDR2 reads YYDKDF (reference sequence). J was trimmed by 1 base and V by 3 bases; bases with no gene match: 4. CDR3 length equals 16 residues.

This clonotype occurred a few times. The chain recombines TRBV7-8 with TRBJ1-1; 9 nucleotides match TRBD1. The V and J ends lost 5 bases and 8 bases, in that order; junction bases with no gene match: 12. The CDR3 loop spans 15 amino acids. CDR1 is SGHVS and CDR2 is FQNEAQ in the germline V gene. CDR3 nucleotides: TGTGCCAGCAGCCTGGTAAGGGACAGGGATGCGGAAGCTTTCTTT. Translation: CASSLVRDRDAEAFF.

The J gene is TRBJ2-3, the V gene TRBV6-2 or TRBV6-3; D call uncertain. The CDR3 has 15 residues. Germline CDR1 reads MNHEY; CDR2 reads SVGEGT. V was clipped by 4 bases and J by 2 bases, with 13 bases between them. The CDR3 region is CASSSSRVVTDTQYF. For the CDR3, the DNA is TGTGCCAGCAGTTCCTCTCGGGTCGTCACAGATACGCAGTATTTT.

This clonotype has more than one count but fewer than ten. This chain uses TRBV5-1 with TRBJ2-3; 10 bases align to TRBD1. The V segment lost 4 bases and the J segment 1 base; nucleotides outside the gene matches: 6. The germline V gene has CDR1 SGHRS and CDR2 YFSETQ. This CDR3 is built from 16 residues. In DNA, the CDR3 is TGCGCCAGCAGCCGGGAGGGGACAGGGGGCACAGATACGCAGTATTTT. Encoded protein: CASSREGTGGTDTQYF.

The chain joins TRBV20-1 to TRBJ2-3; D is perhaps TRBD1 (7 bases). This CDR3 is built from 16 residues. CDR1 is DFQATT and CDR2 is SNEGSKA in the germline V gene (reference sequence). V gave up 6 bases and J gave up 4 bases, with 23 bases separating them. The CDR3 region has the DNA TGCAGTGCCCTACTCAGGGGGGCCGGGTATGCAGATACGCAGTATTTT. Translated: CSALLRGAGYADTQYF.

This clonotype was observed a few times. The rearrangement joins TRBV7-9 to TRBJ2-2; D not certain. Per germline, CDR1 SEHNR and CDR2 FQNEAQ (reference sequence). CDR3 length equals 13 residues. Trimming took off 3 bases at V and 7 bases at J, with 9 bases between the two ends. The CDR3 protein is CASSFSLVGELFF. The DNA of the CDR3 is TGTGCCAGCAGCTTTAGTTTGGTCGGGGAGCTGTTTTTT.

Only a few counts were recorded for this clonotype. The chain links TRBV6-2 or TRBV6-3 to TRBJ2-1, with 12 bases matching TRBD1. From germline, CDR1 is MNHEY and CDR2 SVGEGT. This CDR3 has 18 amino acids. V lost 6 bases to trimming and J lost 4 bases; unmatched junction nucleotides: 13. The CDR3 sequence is CASRFLPGQGAHYNEQFF. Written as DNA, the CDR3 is TGTGCCAGCAGATTTCTTCCGGGACAGGGGGCTCATTACAATGAGCAGTTCTTC.

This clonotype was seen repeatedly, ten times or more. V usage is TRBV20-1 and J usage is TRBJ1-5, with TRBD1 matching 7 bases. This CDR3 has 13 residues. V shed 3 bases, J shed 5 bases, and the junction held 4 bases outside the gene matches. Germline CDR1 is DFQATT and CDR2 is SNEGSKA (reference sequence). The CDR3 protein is CSASDREDQPQHF. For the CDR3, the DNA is TGCAGTGCTAGCGACAGGGAGGATCAGCCCCAGCATTTT.

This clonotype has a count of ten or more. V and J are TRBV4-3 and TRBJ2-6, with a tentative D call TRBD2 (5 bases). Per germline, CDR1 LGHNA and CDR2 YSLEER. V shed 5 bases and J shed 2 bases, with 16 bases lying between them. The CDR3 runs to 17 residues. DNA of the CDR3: TGCGCCAGCAGCACGACCAACGGGGTAGCTGGGGCCAACGTCCTGACTTTC. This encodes CASSTTNGVAGANVLTF.

CDR3: CASSPLLPFNTEAFF. In DNA form, the CDR3 reads TGTGCCAGCAGTCCTCTTTTACCGTTTAACACTGAAGCTTTCTTT. The gene calls are TRBV28 and TRBJ1-1; D remains unclear. The CDR3 contains 15 residues. V was shortened by 5 bases and J by 2 bases, with 15 bases between the two germline ends. Germline CDR1 reads MDHEN; CDR2 reads SYDVKM.

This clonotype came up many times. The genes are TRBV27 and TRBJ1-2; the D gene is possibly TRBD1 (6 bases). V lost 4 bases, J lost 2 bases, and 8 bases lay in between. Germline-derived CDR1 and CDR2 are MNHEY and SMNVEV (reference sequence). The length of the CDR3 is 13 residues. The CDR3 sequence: CASSWGRNYGYTF. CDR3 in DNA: TGTGCCAGCAGTTGGGGGCGCAACTATGGCTACACCTTC.

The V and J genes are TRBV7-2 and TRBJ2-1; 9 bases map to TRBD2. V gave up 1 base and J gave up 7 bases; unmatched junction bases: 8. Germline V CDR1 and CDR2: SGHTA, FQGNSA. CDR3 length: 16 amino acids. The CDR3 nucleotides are TGTGCCAGCAGCTTAGTACTCTCCCTAGCGGGGAATGAGCAGTTCTTC. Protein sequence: CASSLVLSLAGNEQFF.

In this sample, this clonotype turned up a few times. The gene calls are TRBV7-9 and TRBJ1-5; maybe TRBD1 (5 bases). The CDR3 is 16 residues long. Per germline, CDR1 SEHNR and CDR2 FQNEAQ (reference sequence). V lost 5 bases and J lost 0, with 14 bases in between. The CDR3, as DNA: TGTGCCAGCAGCGGGGGGAGCTCGAATAGCAATCAGCCCCAGCATTTT. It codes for CASSGGSSNSNQPQHF. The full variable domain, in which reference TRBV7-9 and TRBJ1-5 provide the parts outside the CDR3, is DTGVSQNPRHKITKRGQNVTFRCDPISEHNRLYWYRQTLGQGPEFLTYFQNEAQLEKSRLLSDRFSAERPKGSFSTLEIQRTEQGDSAMYLCASSGGSSNSNQPQHFGDGTRLSIL.

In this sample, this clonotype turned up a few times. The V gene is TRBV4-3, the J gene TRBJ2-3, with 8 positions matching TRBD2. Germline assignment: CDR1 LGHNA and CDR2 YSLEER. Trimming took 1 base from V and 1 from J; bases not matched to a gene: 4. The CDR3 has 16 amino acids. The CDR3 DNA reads TGCGCCAGCAGCCAAGGTAGCGGGGCACGCACAGATACGCAGTATTTT. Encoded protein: CASSQGSGARTDTQYF.

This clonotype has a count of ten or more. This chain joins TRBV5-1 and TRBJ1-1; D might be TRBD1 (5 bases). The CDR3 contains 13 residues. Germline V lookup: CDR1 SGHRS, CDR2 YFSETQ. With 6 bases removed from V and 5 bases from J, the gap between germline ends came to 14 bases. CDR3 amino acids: CASKTAEGTEAFF. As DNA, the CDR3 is TGCGCCAGCAAGACAGCAGAGGGGACTGAAGCTTTCTTT.

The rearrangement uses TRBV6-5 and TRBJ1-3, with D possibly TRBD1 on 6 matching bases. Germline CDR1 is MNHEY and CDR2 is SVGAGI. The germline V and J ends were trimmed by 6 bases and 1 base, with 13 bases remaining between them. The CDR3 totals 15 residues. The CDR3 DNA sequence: TGTGCCAGCAGCCAGGTTAGGGGGTCTGGAAACACCATATATTTT. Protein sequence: CASSQVRGSGNTIYF.

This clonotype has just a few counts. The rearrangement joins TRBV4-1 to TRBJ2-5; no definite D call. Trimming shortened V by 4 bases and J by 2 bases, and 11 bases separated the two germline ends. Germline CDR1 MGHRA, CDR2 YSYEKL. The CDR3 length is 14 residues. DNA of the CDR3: TGCGCCAGCAGCCTGTATCACTTGCAAGAGACCCAGTACTTC. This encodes CASSLYHLQETQYF.

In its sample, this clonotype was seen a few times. The chain's CDR3 is CASSTPWGDTQYF. CDR3 nucleotides: TGTGCCAGCAGCACTCCCTGGGGAGATACGCAGTATTTT. The chain has TRBV7-8 and TRBJ2-3; D is uncertain. CDR3 length: 13 residues. V lost 5 bases and J lost 5, with 11 bases in between. CDR1 is SGHVS, CDR2 FQNEAQ, per germline.

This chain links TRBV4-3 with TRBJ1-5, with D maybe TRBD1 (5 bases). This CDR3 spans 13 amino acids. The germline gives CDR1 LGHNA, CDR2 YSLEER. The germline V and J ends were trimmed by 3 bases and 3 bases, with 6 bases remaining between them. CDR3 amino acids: CASSQDNNQPQHF. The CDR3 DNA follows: TGCGCCAGCAGCCAGGACAACAATCAGCCCCAGCATTTT.

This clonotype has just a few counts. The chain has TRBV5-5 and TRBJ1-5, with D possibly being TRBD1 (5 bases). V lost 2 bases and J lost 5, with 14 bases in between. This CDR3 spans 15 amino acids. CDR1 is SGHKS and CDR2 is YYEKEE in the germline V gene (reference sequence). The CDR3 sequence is CASSFAGGVDQPQHF. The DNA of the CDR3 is TGTGCCAGCAGCTTCGCCGGGGGAGTTGATCAGCCCCAGCATTTT.

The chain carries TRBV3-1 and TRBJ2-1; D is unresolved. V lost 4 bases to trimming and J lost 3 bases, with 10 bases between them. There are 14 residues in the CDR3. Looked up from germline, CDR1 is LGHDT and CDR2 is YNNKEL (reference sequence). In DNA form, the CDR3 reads TGTGCCAGCAGCCCGAGTGGCCGCTACAATGAGCAGTTCTTC. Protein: CASSPSGRYNEQFF.

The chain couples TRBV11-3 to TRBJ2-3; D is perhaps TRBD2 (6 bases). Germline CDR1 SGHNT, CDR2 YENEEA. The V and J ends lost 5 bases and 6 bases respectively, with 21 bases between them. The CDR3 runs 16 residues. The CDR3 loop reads CASSLGGASTSDTQYF. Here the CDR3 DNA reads TGTGCCAGCAGCCTTGGCGGGGCTAGCACCTCGGATACGCAGTATTTT.

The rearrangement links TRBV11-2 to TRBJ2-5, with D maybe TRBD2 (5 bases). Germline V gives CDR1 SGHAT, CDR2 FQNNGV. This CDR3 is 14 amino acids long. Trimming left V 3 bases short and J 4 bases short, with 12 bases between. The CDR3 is CASSLVAGLETQYF. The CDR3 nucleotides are TGTGCCAGCAGCTTGGTGGCGGGTTTAGAGACCCAGTACTTC.

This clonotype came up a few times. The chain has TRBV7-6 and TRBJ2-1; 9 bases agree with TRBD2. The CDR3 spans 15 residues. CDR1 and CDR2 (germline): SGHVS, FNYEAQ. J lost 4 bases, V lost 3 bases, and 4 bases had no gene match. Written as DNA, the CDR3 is TGTGCCAGCAGCTTGATAGCGGGGGCATACAATGAGCAGTTCTTC. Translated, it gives CASSLIAGAYNEQFF. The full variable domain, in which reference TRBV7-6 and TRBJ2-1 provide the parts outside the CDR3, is GAGVSQSPRYKVTKRGQDVALRCDPISGHVSLYWYRQALGQGPEFLTYFNYEAQQDKSGLPNDRFSAERPEGSISTLTIQRTEQRDSAMYRCASSLIAGAYNEQFFGPGTRLTVL.

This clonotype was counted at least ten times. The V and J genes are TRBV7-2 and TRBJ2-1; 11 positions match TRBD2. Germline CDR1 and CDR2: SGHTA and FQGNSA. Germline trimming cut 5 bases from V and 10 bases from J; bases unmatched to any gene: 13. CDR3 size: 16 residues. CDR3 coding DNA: TGTGCCAGCAGCGAAGCCATTCCGGGACTAGCGGCCGAGCAGTTCTTC. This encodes CASSEAIPGLAAEQFF.

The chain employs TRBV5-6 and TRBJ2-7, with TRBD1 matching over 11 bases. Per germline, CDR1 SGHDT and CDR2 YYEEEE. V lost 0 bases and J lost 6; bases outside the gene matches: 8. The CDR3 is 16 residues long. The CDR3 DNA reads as TGTGCCAGCAGCTTGGCTATCCGGACAGGGGGCGTCGAGCAGTACGTC. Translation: CASSLAIRTGGVEQYV.

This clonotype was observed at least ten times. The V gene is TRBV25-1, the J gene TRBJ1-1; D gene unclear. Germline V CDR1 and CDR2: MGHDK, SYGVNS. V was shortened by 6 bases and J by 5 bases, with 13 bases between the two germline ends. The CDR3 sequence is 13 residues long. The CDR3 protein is CASRGGVWTEAFF. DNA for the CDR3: TGTGCCAGCAGAGGCGGGGTGTGGACTGAAGCTTTCTTT.

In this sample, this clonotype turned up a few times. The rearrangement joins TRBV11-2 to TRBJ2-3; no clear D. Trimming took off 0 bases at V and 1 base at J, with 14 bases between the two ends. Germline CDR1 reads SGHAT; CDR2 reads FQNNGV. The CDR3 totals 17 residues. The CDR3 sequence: CASSLDVEAYRTDTQYF. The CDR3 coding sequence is TGTGCCAGCAGCTTAGATGTGGAAGCGTATCGCACAGATACGCAGTATTTT.